This T cell receptor beta chain comes out of a study of blood T cells in healthy people across ages. Study summary: Through template switching, about one barcoded beta molecule was captured per two T cells, as measured in model experiments.

Those donating, healthy Caucasian individuals from Russia, were aged 6 to 90. With a J-beta primer mix and a sample-barcoded 5' primer, a second PCR ran roughly 6 to 11 cycles. Via MiXCR, TCRdb re-called the 5' RACE reads, giving one row per CDR3 protein. Of some 900,000 distinct CDR3 sequences listed, around 46% are singletons. Study-level points and caveats: The CMV status of each donor remained undetermined, and this could have confounded shifts in expanded clonotypes. More naive CD4+ cells and higher diversity were found in long-lived than in aged donors.

Concerning this clonotype: The antigen is undetermined.

Material: blood. The TCR originated in a man in his thirties or forties in good health.

The CDR3: CASSLNRPPSYNSPLHF. CDR3 nucleotide sequence: TGCGCCAGCAGCTTGAACAGACCGCCCTCCTATAATTCACCCCTCCACTTT. The rearrangement links TRBV5-1 to TRBJ1-6; no firm D call. With 1 base removed from V and 0 bases from J, the gap between germline ends came to 11 bases. Germline loops: CDR1 SGHRS, CDR2 YFSETQ. This CDR3 comprises 17 residues.